The 32 T cell receptor beta chains presented below share a single source sample, sequenced in a study of T cell changes during pregnancy in multiple sclerosis. Libraries were prepared by immunoSEQ multiplex PCR; TCRdb keeps only in-frame clonotypes and omits some of them. The sample holds roughly 18,000 clones, 70% to 90% seen once. The material was CD8+ T cells from peripheral blood mononuclear cells, obtained after pregnancy. The receptor set was obtained from a female donor with multiple sclerosis, enrolled in a pregnancy study.

The chain joins TRBV27 to TRBJ2-1; D is possibly TRBD1 (5 bases). Looked up from germline, CDR1 is MNHEY and CDR2 is SMNVEV (reference sequence). V was trimmed by 3 bases and J by 10 bases, leaving 13 bases between them. The CDR3 is 13 amino acids. The chain's CDR3 is CASSFIGAREQFF. CDR3 nucleotides: TGTGCCAGCAGTTTTATTGGGGCGCGGGAGCAGTTCTTC.

The DNA for the CDR3 is TGTGCCAGCAGCTGGGGGGGGGAAGGTAAATCCTACGAGCAGTACTTC. Amino acids: CASSWGGEGKSYEQYF. The chain employs TRBV7-2 and TRBJ2-7, with 7 bases identical to TRBD2. This CDR3 spans 16 amino acids. V trimming: 4 bases; J trimming: 1 base; junction bases outside the gene matches: 10. Looked up from germline, CDR1 is SGHTA and CDR2 is FQGNSA.

The chain links TRBV4-3 to TRBJ1-5; 7 bases are a match to TRBD1. The germline gives CDR1 LGHNA, CDR2 YSLEER. The CDR3 consists of 16 residues. Germline trimming cut 0 bases from V and 3 bases from J; bases unmatched to any gene: 5. The CDR3 nucleotides are TGCGCCAGCAGCCAAGATAGGGGACAGTTCAATCAGCCCCAGCATTTT. It yields the protein CASSQDRGQFNQPQHF.

In nucleotides, the CDR3 is TGTGCCAGCGGGAGCCGCTCCTACAATGAGCAGTTCTTC. Encoded protein: CASGSRSYNEQFF. The V gene is TRBV2, the J gene TRBJ2-1; TRBD2 is a possible D gene (5 bases). This CDR3 comprises 13 residues. Germline CDR1 SNHLY, CDR2 FYNNEI. V dropped 8 bases and J dropped 0 bases, with 8 bases sitting between them.

This chain joins TRBV7-8 and TRBJ2-5, with a tentative D call TRBD2 (5 bases). Germline assignment: CDR1 SGHVS and CDR2 FQNEAQ. V dropped 5 bases and J dropped 2 bases, with 12 bases sitting between them. This CDR3 has 14 residues. For the CDR3, the DNA is TGTGCCAGCAGCCAAGCGGCAGTTCAAGAGACCCAGTACTTC. It is translated as CASSQAAVQETQYF.

This chain links TRBV9 with TRBJ1-5; 8 nucleotides match TRBD1. Germline assignment: CDR1 SGDLS and CDR2 YYNGEE. V gave up 3 bases and J gave up 6 bases; unmatched junction bases: 8. The CDR3 is made up of 15 amino acids. The CDR3 spells CASSEGQGFRQPQHF. The CDR3 bases are TGTGCCAGCAGCGAAGGACAGGGATTTCGTCAGCCCCAGCATTTT. Drawing the rest from reference TRBV9 and TRBJ1-5, the complete variable domain is DSGVTQTPKHLITATGQRVTLRCSPRSGDLSVYWYQQSLDQGLQFLIQYYNGEERAKGNILERFSAQQFPDLHSELNLSSLELGDSALYFCASSEGQGFRQPQHFGDGTRLSIL.

The chain couples TRBV4-3 to TRBJ1-3; TRBD1 aligns across 9 bases. From germline, CDR1 is LGHNA and CDR2 YSLEER. V was pared by 3 bases and J by 1 base, with 4 bases of the junction left unmatched. This CDR3 spans 16 amino acids. The CDR3, as DNA: TGCGCCAGCAGCCAGGACAGGGGAGCGTCTGGAAACACCATATATTTT. This sequence encodes CASSQDRGASGNTIYF.

The chain couples TRBV30 to TRBJ2-7, with 7 positions matching TRBD1. Trimming at V came to 0 bases and at J to 5 bases, leaving 4 bases not matched to a gene. The CDR3 totals 13 residues. Germline V gene lookup returns CDR1 GTSNPN and CDR2 SVGIG (reference sequence). The CDR3 spells CAWSVDRADEQYF. DNA for the CDR3: TGTGCCTGGAGTGTTGACAGGGCGGACGAGCAGTACTTC. Based on the CDR3 plus reference TRBV30 and TRBJ2-7, the full variable domain is SQTIHQWPATLVQPVGSPLSLECTVEGTSNPNLYWYRQAAGRGLQLLFYSVGIGQISSEVPQNLSASRPQDRQFILSSKKLLLSDSGFYLCAWSVDRADEQYFGPGTRLTVT.

V is TRBV5-4 and J is TRBJ1-1; D is uncertain. Germline-derived CDR1 and CDR2 are SGHNT and YYREEE (reference sequence). Trimming removed 3 bases from V and 4 bases from J, with 10 bases in between. This CDR3 comprises 13 residues. CDR3 residues: CASSSSFSTEAFF. The CDR3 DNA reads as TGTGCCAGCAGCTCTTCCTTCAGCACTGAAGCTTTCTTT.

The genes are TRBV7-6 and TRBJ2-3, with 7 bases lining up with TRBD2. This CDR3 comprises 16 residues. Trimming at V came to 1 base and at J to 3 bases, leaving 7 bases not matched to a gene. Germline values: CDR1 SGHVS, CDR2 FNYEAQ. The CDR3 nucleotides are TGTGCCAGCAGCTTAGTGGGGGAGGGTCCTACAGATACGCAGTATTTT. Protein sequence: CASSLVGEGPTDTQYF. Full variable domain (rest looked up from reference TRBV7-6 and TRBJ2-3): GAGVSQSPRYKVTKRGQDVALRCDPISGHVSLYWYRQALGQGPEFLTYFNYEAQQDKSGLPNDRFSAERPEGSISTLTIQRTEQRDSAMYRCASSLVGEGPTDTQYFGPGTRLTVL.

This sequence joins TRBV15 and TRBJ2-1; TRBD2 aligns across 14 bases. The CDR3 spans 16 residues. CDR1 is LNHNV, CDR2 YYDKDF, per germline (reference sequence). The J segment lost 5 bases and the V segment lost 5 bases, leaving 5 bases of the junction unmatched. The CDR3 here is CATSVGTSGSHNEQFF. The CDR3 nucleotides read TGTGCCACCAGCGTAGGGACTAGCGGGAGTCACAATGAGCAGTTCTTC.

J is TRBJ1-5 and V is TRBV19; tentatively, D is TRBD1 (5 bases). Germline V CDR1 and CDR2: LNHDA, SQIVND (reference sequence). This CDR3 has 16 amino acids. V was trimmed by 1 base and J by 4 bases, leaving 14 bases between them. CDR3 DNA: TGTGCCAGTAGTATAGGGGCAGGGCAGGGTAATCAGCCCCAGCATTTT. This encodes CASSIGAGQGNQPQHF.

The chain carries TRBV7-9 and TRBJ2-5, with a possible D match to TRBD2 (6 bases). Per germline, CDR1 SEHNR and CDR2 FQNEAQ (reference sequence). V gave up 5 bases and J gave up 2 bases, with 15 bases separating them. The CDR3 spans 15 residues. The CDR3 reads CASSRGLLNQETQYF. The CDR3 DNA sequence: TGTGCCAGCAGCCGGGGACTTCTCAATCAAGAGACCCAGTACTTC.

This chain links TRBV2 with TRBJ2-1, with 12 bases fitting TRBD2. Trimming cost V 6 bases and J 5 bases; bases outside gene matches: 5. The germline gives CDR1 SNHLY, CDR2 FYNNEI. The length of the CDR3 is 15 residues. The CDR3 nucleotides read TGTGCCAGCAGCCCTACTAGCGGGAGGAACAATGAGCAGTTCTTC. Translating gives CASSPTSGRNNEQFF.

The chain couples TRBV27 to TRBJ2-7, with D possibly TRBD2 on 6 matching bases. V lost 5 bases and J 7 bases, leaving 21 bases between the germline ends. The CDR3 consists of 15 residues. Per the germline V gene, CDR1 is MNHEY and CDR2 is SMNVEV (reference sequence). CDR3 region: CASSPVFSSAGEQYF. CDR3 coding DNA: TGTGCCAGCAGTCCCGTTTTTTCCTCGGCGGGGGAGCAGTACTTC.

The V and J genes are TRBV9 and TRBJ1-3, with a weak D call TRBD1 (5 bases). There are 15 residues in the CDR3. V was pared by 4 bases and J by 1 base, with 12 bases between. In germline, CDR1 is SGDLS, CDR2 YYNGEE. CDR3 sequence (DNA): TGTGCCAGCAGCTACGATAGGGGTTCTGGAAACACCATATATTTT. This codes for CASSYDRGSGNTIYF.

In the case of this clone: This sample includes further DNA sequences coding for the same CDR3. J is TRBJ2-7 and V is TRBV28, with D unclear. Germline V gene data show CDR1 as MDHEN and CDR2 as SYDVKM. V lost 6 bases to trimming and J lost 2 bases, with 8 bases between them. CDR3 size: 12 residues. The DNA for the CDR3 is TGTGCCAGCAGCAGTGTAACCTACGAGCAGTACTTC. Translation: CASSSVTYEQYF.

J is TRBJ2-7 and V is TRBV10-3; possibly TRBD1 for D (5 bases). This CDR3 is 14 amino acids long. Trimming removed 7 bases at V and 3 bases at J, with 16 bases between. Germline V gene lookup returns CDR1 ENHRY and CDR2 SYGVKD. CDR3 bases: TGTGCCATCACCGACAGTTTTGGGTTCTACGAGCAGTACTTC. It encodes CAITDSFGFYEQYF.

The chain combines TRBV5-4 with TRBJ1-6; 7 nucleotides line up with TRBD1. The germline V gene encodes CDR1 SGHNT and CDR2 YYREEE (reference sequence). The trim removed 0 bases at V and 5 bases at J, leaving 2 bases unmatched. This CDR3 has 15 amino acids. Here the CDR3 reads CASSLVQGDNSPLHF. The CDR3, as DNA: TGTGCCAGCAGCTTGGTTCAGGGGGATAATTCACCCCTCCACTTT.

V gene TRBV27 combines with J gene TRBJ2-7, with D possibly matching TRBD2 (6 bases). V lost 2 bases and J lost 0, with 11 bases in between. CDR3 length: 15 residues. Germline CDR1 is MNHEY and CDR2 is SMNVEV (reference sequence). The chain's CDR3 is CASSLPGLDSYEQYF. The DNA for the CDR3 is TGTGCCAGCAGTTTACCGGGACTGGACTCCTACGAGCAGTACTTC.

The chain couples TRBV7-3 to TRBJ2-1, with 9 bases aligning to TRBD2. Trimming at V came to 2 bases and at J to 4 bases, leaving 15 bases not matched to a gene. Germline CDR1 reads SGHTA; CDR2 reads FQGTGA. The CDR3 is 19 residues long. DNA of the CDR3: TGTGCCAGCAGCTTAGTAGCGGGAGAACCGATTCCTCCTTACAATGAGCAGTTCTTC. It is translated as CASSLVAGEPIPPYNEQFF.

The chain recombines TRBV5-4 with TRBJ2-7, with 8 bases aligning to TRBD1. The CDR3 is made up of 14 amino acids. The germline CDR1 and CDR2 sequences are SGHNT and YYREEE (reference sequence). Trimming removed 4 bases from V and 2 bases from J; junction bases left unmatched: 5. This chain's CDR3 is CASSPQGATYEQYF. CDR3 coding DNA: TGTGCCAGCAGCCCCCAGGGGGCGACCTACGAGCAGTACTTC.

Here the CDR3 DNA reads TGTGCCAGCAGTTTATCAGGGGGGTGGGGGGTCGGCAATCAGCCCCAGCATTTT. Encoded protein: CASSLSGGWGVGNQPQHF. This chain links TRBV28 with TRBJ1-5, with 7 bases aligning to TRBD1. Germline loops: CDR1 MDHEN, CDR2 SYDVKM. CDR3 length equals 18 residues. Trimming took 1 base from V and 2 from J; bases not matched to a gene: 11.

The rearrangement joins TRBV21-1 to TRBJ2-7; the table's D call TRBD2 went unverified against the DNA. TRBV21-1 is assigned pseudogene status. This CDR3 has 15 residues. The CDR3 region has the DNA TGTGCCAGCAGCAAAGTGACGGGAGGTGTAGGGGAGCAGTACTTC. Translation gives CASSKVTGGVGEQYF.

The chain has TRBV29-1 and TRBJ1-6; 9 bases align to TRBD1. Germline values: CDR1 SQVTM, CDR2 ANQGSEA. The V gene end was trimmed by 7 bases and the J gene end by 7 bases; junction bases not matched to a gene: 8. This CDR3 is 14 amino acids long. The CDR3 DNA reads as TGCAGCGCCACGACAGGGGGTGAGAATTCACCCCTCCACTTT. Encoded protein: CSATTGGENSPLHF. Variable domain in full (rest from reference TRBV29-1 and TRBJ1-6): SAVISQKPSRDICQRGTSLTIQCQVDSQVTMMFWYRQQPGQSLTLIATANQGSEATYESGFVIDKFPISRPNLTFSTLTVSNMSPEDSSIYLCSATTGGENSPLHFGNGTRLTVT.

J is TRBJ2-7 and V is TRBV29-1; 9 nucleotides align to TRBD1. Germline lookup yields CDR1 SQVTM and CDR2 ANQGSEA. The length of the CDR3 is 16 residues. Unmatched junction bases numbered 7, after V lost 0 bases and J lost 1 base. CDR3 amino acids: CSVEDWGTGRSYEQYF. As DNA, the CDR3 is TGCAGCGTTGAAGATTGGGGGACAGGGCGGTCCTACGAGCAGTACTTC.

This chain connects TRBV21-1 to TRBJ2-7; the table gives TRBD1 as D, unverified against the DNA. TRBV21-1 is an annotated pseudogene. This CDR3 spans 14 amino acids. The CDR3 sequence: CASSASGHPYEQYF. DNA of the CDR3: TGTGCCAGCAGCGCGTCAGGACACCCGTACGAGCAGTACTTC.

This chain connects TRBV7-8 to TRBJ2-1; 8 positions match TRBD1. The junction had 11 bases not matched to a gene; V was cut back by 1 base and J by 6 bases. Germline-derived CDR1 and CDR2 are SGHVS and FQNEAQ. The CDR3 totals 17 residues. Here the CDR3 reads CASSLGPQGEGSNEQFF. CDR3 sequence (DNA): TGTGCCAGCAGCTTAGGGCCACAGGGGGAAGGATCCAATGAGCAGTTCTTC.

This clone has a handful of counts. Here the CDR3 reads CASRKIRVVSTEAFF. DNA of the CDR3: TGTGCCAGCAGGAAAATCAGGGTGGTGAGCACTGAAGCTTTCTTT. The chain has TRBV28 and TRBJ1-1; D might be TRBD1 (5 bases). This CDR3 comprises 15 residues. In germline, CDR1 is MDHEN, CDR2 SYDVKM. V shed 6 bases and J shed 4 bases, with 18 bases lying between them.

The rearrangement uses TRBV6-5 and TRBJ1-5, with 7 bases identical to TRBD1. Germline lookup yields CDR1 MNHEY and CDR2 SVGAGI. V was pared by 4 bases and J by 5 bases, with 5 bases of the junction left unmatched. There are 14 residues in the CDR3. CDR3 in DNA: TGTGCCAGCAGTTCCACAGGGGTCCATCAGCCCCAGCATTTT. It is translated as CASSSTGVHQPQHF.

The rearrangement uses TRBV11-2 and TRBJ1-6; no clear D. V was trimmed by 5 bases and J by 7 bases, leaving 15 bases between them. The CDR3 is 15 residues long. Germline-derived CDR1 and CDR2 are SGHAT and FQNNGV. CDR3 region: CASSPVGGPNSPLHF. CDR3 nucleotide sequence: TGTGCCAGCAGCCCCGTAGGCGGGCCGAATTCACCCCTCCACTTT. Together with reference TRBV11-2 and TRBJ1-6, the CDR3 gives the full variable domain: EAGVAQSPRYKIIEKRQSVAFWCNPISGHATLYWYQQILGQGPKLLIQFQNNGVVDDSQLPKDRFSAERLKGVDSTLKIQPAKLEDSAVYLCASSPVGGPNSPLHFGNGTRLTVT.

This chain connects TRBV27 to TRBJ1-2; D might be TRBD1 (6 bases). V was clipped by 6 bases and J by 8 bases, with 13 bases between them. Germline V lookup: CDR1 MNHEY, CDR2 SMNVEV (reference sequence). The CDR3 runs 12 residues. The CDR3 nucleotides are TGTGCCAGCAGCCCAGGGGCGCAGGGCTACACCTTC. This sequence encodes CASSPGAQGYTF.